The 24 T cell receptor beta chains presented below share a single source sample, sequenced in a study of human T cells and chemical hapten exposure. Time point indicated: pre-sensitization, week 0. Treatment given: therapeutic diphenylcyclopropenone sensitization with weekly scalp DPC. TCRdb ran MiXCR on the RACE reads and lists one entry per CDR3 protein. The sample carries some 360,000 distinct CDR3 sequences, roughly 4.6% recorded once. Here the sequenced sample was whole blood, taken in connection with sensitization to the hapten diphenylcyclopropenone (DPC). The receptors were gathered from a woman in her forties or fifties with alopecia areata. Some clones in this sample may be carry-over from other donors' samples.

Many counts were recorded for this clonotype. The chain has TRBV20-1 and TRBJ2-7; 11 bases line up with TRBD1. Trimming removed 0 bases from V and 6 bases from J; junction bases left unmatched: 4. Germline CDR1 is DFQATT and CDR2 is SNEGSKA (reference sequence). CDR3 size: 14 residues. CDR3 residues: CSARDSGTGGEQYF. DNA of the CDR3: TGCAGTGCTAGAGACTCCGGGACAGGGGGCGAGCAGTACTTC.

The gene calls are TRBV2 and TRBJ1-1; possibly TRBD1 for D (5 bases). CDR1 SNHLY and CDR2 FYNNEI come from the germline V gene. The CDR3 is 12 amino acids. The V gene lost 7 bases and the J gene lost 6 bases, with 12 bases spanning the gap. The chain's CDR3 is CASTREGPEAFF. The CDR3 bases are TGTGCCAGCACCAGGGAAGGACCTGAAGCTTTCTTT.

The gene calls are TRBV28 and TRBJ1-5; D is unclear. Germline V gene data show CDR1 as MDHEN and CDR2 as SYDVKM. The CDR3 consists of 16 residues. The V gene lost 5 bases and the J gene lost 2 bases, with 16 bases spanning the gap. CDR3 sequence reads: CASSPERARGNQPQHF. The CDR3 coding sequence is TGTGCCAGCAGTCCCGAGAGGGCACGGGGCAATCAGCCCCAGCATTTT.

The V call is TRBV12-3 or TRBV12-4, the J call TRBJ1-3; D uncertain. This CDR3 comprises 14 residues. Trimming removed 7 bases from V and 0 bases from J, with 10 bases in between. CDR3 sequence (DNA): TGTGCCAGCACCCCAGTTCTCTCTGGAAACACCATATATTTT. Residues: CASTPVLSGNTIYF.

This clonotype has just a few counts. In nucleotides, the CDR3 is TGTGCCAGCACCCCAGGCGGGGAAAATGAGCAGTTCTTC. Translation gives CASTPGGENEQFF. V is TRBV9 and J is TRBJ2-1; perhaps TRBD2 as D (6 bases). The CDR3 consists of 13 residues. Trimming took 6 bases from V and 7 from J, leaving 14 bases between them. CDR1 is SGDLS, CDR2 YYNGEE, per germline.

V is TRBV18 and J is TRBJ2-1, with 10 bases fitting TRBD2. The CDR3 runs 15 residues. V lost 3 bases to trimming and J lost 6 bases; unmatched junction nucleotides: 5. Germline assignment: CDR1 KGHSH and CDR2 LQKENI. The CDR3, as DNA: TGTGCCAGCTCACCGGGGACTAGCGTCTTCAATGAGCAGTTCTTC. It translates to CASSPGTSVFNEQFF. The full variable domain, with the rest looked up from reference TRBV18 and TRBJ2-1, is NAGVMQNPRHLVRRRGQEARLRCSPMKGHSHVYWYRQLPEEGLKFMVYLQKENIIDESGMPKERFSAEFPKEGPSILRIQQVVRGDSAAYFCASSPGTSVFNEQFFGPGTRLTVL.

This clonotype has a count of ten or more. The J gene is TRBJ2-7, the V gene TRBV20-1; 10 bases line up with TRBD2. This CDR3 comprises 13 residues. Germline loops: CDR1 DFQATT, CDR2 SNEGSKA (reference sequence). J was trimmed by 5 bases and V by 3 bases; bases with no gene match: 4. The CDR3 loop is CSASGLAGDEQYF. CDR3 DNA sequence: TGCAGTGCTAGTGGTCTAGCGGGAGACGAGCAGTACTTC.

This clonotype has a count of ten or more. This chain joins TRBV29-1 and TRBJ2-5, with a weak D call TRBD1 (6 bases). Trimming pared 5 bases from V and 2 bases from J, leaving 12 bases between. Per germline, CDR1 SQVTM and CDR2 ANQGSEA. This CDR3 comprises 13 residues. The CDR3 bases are TGCAGCGTTCCACCCACAGGGCAAGAGACCCAGTACTTC. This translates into CSVPPTGQETQYF.

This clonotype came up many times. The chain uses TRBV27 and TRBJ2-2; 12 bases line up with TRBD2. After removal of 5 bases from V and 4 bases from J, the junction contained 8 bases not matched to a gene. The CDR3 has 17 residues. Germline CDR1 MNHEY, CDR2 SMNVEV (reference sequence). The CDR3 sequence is CASSLLLAGGPTGELFF. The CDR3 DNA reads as TGTGCCAGCAGTCTACTACTAGCGGGAGGCCCCACCGGGGAGCTGTTTTTT.

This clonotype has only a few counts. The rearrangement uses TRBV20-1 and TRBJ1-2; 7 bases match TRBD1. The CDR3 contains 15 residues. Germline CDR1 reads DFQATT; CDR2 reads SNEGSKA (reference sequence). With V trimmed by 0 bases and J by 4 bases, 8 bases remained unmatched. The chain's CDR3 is CSARDQGGSGYGYTF. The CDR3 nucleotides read TGCAGTGCTAGAGATCAGGGGGGGTCCGGCTATGGCTACACCTTC.

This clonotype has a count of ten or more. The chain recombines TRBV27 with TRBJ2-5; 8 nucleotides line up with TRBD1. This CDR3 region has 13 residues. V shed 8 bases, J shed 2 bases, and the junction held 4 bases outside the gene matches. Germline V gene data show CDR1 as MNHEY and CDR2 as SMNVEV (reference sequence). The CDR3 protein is CASYGQGQETQYF. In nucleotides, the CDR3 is TGTGCCAGCTACGGACAGGGACAAGAGACCCAGTACTTC.

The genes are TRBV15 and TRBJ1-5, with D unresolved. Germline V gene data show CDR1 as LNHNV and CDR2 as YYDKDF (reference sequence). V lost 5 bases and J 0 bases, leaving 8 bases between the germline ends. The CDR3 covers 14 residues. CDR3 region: CATSEGDSNQPQHF. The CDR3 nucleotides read TGTGCCACCAGCGAGGGCGATAGCAATCAGCCCCAGCATTTT.

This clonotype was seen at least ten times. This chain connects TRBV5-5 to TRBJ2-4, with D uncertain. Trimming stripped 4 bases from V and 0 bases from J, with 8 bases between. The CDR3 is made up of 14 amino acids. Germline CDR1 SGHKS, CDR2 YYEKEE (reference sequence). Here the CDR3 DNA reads TGTGCCAGCAGCACTCCCTTAGCCAAAAACATTCAGTACTTC. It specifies CASSTPLAKNIQYF.

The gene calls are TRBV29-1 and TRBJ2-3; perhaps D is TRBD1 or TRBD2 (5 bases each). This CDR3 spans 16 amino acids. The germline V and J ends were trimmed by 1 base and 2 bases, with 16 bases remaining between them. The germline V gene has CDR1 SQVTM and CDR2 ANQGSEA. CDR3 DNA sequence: TGCAGCGTTGAAGGGATTGGGACGGTATACACAGATACGCAGTATTTT. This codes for CSVEGIGTVYTDTQYF.

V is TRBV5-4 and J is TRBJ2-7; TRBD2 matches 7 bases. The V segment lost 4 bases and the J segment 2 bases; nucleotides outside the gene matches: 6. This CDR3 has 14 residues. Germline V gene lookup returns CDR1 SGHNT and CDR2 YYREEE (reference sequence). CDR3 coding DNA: TGTGCCAGCAGCCGGAATCGGGGGGCCTACGAGCAGTACTTC. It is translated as CASSRNRGAYEQYF.

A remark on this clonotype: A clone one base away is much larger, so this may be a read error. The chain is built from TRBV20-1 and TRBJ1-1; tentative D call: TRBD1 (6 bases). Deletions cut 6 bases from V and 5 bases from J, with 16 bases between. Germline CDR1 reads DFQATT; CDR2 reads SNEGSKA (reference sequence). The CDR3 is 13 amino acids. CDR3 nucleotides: TGCAGTGCCAACGGGGGGCGTGGGACTGAAGCTTTCTTT. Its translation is CSANGGRGTEAFF.

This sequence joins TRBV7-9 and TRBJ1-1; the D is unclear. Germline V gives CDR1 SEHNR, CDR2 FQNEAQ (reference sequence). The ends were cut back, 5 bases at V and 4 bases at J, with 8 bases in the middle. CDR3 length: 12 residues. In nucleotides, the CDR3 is TGTGCCAGCAGCCCGCTATTCACTGAAGCTTTCTTT. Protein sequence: CASSPLFTEAFF.

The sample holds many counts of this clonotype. The CDR3 bases are TGTGCCAGCAGCCCGCTCAGGGGGACCGGCTACACCTTC. Translated, it gives CASSPLRGTGYTF. The chain is built from TRBV12-3 or TRBV12-4 and TRBJ1-2, with 7 bases matching TRBD1. The V segment lost 6 bases and the J segment 8 bases; nucleotides outside the gene matches: 9. The CDR3 is 13 residues long.

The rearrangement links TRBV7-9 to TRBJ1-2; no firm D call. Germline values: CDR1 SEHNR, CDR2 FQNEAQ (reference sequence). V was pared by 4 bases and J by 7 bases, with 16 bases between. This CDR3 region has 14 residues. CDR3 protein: CASSSPGQWIGYTF. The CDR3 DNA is TGTGCCAGCAGCTCGCCAGGCCAGTGGATTGGCTACACCTTC.

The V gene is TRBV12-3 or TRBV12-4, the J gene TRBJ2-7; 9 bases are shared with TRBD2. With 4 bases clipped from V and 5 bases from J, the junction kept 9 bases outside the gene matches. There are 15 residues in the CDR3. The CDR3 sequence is CASSSPGLAMNEQYF. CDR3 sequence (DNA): TGTGCCAGCAGTTCACCAGGACTAGCGATGAACGAGCAGTACTTC.

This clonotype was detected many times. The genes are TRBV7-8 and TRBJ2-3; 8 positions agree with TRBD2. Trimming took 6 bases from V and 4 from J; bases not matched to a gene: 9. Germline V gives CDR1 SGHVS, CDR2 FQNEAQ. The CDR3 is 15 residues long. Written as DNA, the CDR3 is TGTGCCAGCAGTCGGGGGGGACCAGAGGCAGATACGCAGTATTTT. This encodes CASSRGGPEADTQYF.

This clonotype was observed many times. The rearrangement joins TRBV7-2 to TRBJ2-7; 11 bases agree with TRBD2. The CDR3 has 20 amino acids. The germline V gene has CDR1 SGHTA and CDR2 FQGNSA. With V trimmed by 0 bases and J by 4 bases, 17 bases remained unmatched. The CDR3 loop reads CASSLAWLAGGPQGIYEQYF. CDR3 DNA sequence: TGTGCCAGCAGCTTAGCGTGGTTAGCGGGGGGGCCACAGGGAATTTACGAGCAGTACTTC.

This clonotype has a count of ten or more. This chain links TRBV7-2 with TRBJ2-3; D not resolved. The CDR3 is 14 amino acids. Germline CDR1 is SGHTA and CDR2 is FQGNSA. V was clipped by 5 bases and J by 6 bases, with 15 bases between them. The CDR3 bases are TGTGCCAGCAGCCCGCGCCCCCCCGGGGATACGCAGTATTTT. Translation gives CASSPRPPGDTQYF.

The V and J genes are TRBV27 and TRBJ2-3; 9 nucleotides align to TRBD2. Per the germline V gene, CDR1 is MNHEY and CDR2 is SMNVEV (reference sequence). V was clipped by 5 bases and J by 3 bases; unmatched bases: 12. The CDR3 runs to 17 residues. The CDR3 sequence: CASSPLGSGRLTDTQYF. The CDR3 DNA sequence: TGTGCCAGCAGTCCGCTGGGGAGCGGGAGGTTGACAGATACGCAGTATTTT.